The 13 T cell receptor beta chains reported below all come from one sample, sequenced in a study of blood T cell repertoires in COVID-19. Profiled with immunoSEQ multiplex PCR; TCRdb holds only in-frame clones, not every one. The repertoire holds tens of thousands of clones, approximately 71% seen once, with around 2% in the top ten. The source material was peripheral blood. The receptors were sampled from a man between 65 and 79 years old with COVID-19, enrolled during active disease.

The gene calls are TRBV4-2 and TRBJ2-2; 7 bases match TRBD2. The ends lost 1 base at V and 2 bases at J; junction bases unmatched: 10. CDR1 LGHNA and CDR2 YNFKEQ come from the germline V gene. This CDR3 has 18 amino acids. The CDR3 sequence: CASSQGTSPGLNTGELFF. The DNA of the CDR3 is TGTGCCAGCAGCCAAGGGACTTCACCGGGACTAAACACCGGGGAGCTGTTTTTT.

This clone has a handful of counts. The rearrangement uses TRBV29-1 and TRBJ2-3; 8 nucleotides line up with TRBD1. With V trimmed by 6 bases and J by 0 bases, 5 bases remained unmatched. Germline V gene lookup returns CDR1 SQVTM and CDR2 ANQGSEA. The CDR3 is 14 amino acids. CDR3 sequence (DNA): TGCAGCGTAGGGACAGGTATCAGCACAGATACGCAGTATTTT. Translated, it gives CSVGTGISTDTQYF.

This clone appeared a few times. The rearrangement joins TRBV15 to TRBJ2-7; D unclear. The length of the CDR3 is 14 residues. Trimming took 0 bases from V and 1 from J, leaving 7 bases between them. Germline CDR1 reads LNHNV; CDR2 reads YYDKDF (reference sequence). The CDR3 here is CATSREIQSYEQYF. CDR3 coding DNA: TGTGCCACCAGCAGAGAAATACAGTCCTACGAGCAGTACTTC. Complete variable domain (other parts from reference TRBV15 and TRBJ2-7): DAMVIQNPRYQVTQFGKPVTLSCSQTLNHNVMYWYQQKSSQAPKLLFHYYDKDFNNEADTPDNFQSRRPNTSFCFLDIRSPGLGDTAMYLCATSREIQSYEQYFGPGTRLTVT.

J is TRBJ2-5 and V is TRBV7-8, with D possibly being TRBD1 (5 bases). This CDR3 comprises 15 residues. Germline assignment: CDR1 SGHVS and CDR2 FQNEAQ. Trimming took 0 bases from V and 2 from J, leaving 10 bases between them. CDR3 sequence: CASSLARQLQETQYF. The CDR3 coding sequence is TGTGCCAGCAGCTTAGCTAGACAGCTACAAGAGACCCAGTACTTC. The whole variable domain, remainder taken from reference TRBV7-8 and TRBJ2-5, is GAGVSQSPRYKVAKRGQDVALRCDPISGHVSLFWYQQALGQGPEFLTYFQNEAQLDKSGLPSDRFFAERPEGSVSTLKIQRTQQEDSAVYLCASSLARQLQETQYFGPGTRLLVL.

This chain connects TRBV6-2 or TRBV6-3 to TRBJ2-3, with 10 bases matching TRBD2. The CDR3 extends over 15 amino acids. CDR1 is MNHEY, CDR2 SVGEGT, per germline. Trimming at V came to 3 bases and at J to 3 bases, leaving 3 bases not matched to a gene. CDR3 sequence (DNA): TGTGCCAGCAGTTATATGGGACTAGCGACAGATACGCAGTATTTT. Protein: CASSYMGLATDTQYF.

The chain links TRBV4-2 to TRBJ1-2, with D possibly TRBD1 on 5 matching bases. The CDR3 consists of 19 residues. Per the germline V gene, CDR1 is LGHNA and CDR2 is YNFKEQ. V lost 0 bases, J lost 3 bases, and 23 bases lay in between. The CDR3 here is CASSQDMRRDRTGDYGYTF. The CDR3 DNA reads TGTGCCAGCAGCCAAGATATGAGGAGGGACCGCACCGGCGACTATGGCTACACCTTC.

The chain is built from TRBV3-1 (or the pseudogene TRBV3-2) and TRBJ1-6; D is ambiguous. Trimming shortened V by 3 bases and J by 11 bases, and 17 bases separated the two germline ends. From germline, CDR1 is LGHDT and CDR2 YNNKEL (reference sequence). This CDR3 contains 15 residues. CDR3 residues: CASSQESEARTPLHF. The CDR3 coding sequence is TGTGCCAGCAGCCAGGAGTCGGAGGCGAGAACACCCCTCCACTTT.

There are a few counts of this clone. The chain uses TRBV7-9 and TRBJ1-1; D ambiguous. Looked up from germline, CDR1 is SEHNR and CDR2 is FQNEAQ (reference sequence). V gave up 7 bases and J gave up 6 bases, with 12 bases separating them. The CDR3 spans 12 residues. Here the CDR3 DNA reads TGTGCCAGCAAACCGGGAGGAGCTGAAGCTTTCTTT. Encoded protein: CASKPGGAEAFF.

This chain uses TRBV7-3 with TRBJ1-1; D not resolved. Per germline, CDR1 SGHTA and CDR2 FQGTGA. Deletions cut 2 bases from V and 5 bases from J, with 9 bases between. The CDR3 consists of 13 residues. The CDR3 reads CASSLWEGTEAFF. The CDR3 DNA sequence: TGTGCCAGCAGCTTATGGGAGGGAACTGAAGCTTTCTTT.

The V gene is TRBV10-2, the J gene TRBJ2-7, with a weak D call TRBD1 (6 bases). Trimming cost V 5 bases and J 1 base, with 12 bases left between them. This CDR3 is built from 14 residues. The germline gives CDR1 WSHSY, CDR2 SAAADI. This chain's CDR3 is CASSFLDRSYEQYF. In DNA form, the CDR3 reads TGCGCCAGCAGTTTCCTCGACAGGTCCTACGAGCAGTACTTC.

V is TRBV11-3 and J is TRBJ2-2, with D tentatively TRBD2 (6 bases). Germline assignment: CDR1 SGHNT and CDR2 YENEEA. The V and J ends lost 6 bases and 6 bases respectively, with 14 bases between them. This CDR3 is 14 amino acids long. The CDR3 loop reads CASSPGLTPGELFF. The CDR3 DNA is TGTGCCAGCAGTCCGGGACTCACGCCCGGGGAGCTGTTTTTT.

This chain uses TRBV19 with TRBJ1-2; no definite D call. V was trimmed by 5 bases and J by 4 bases, leaving 14 bases between them. Germline CDR1 reads LNHDA; CDR2 reads SQIVND (reference sequence). This CDR3 contains 14 residues. CDR3 bases: TGTGCCAGTAGTGTCGGGTCCAGCCTCTATGGCTACACCTTC. Its translation: CASSVGSSLYGYTF.

This clone was counted once. The rearrangement joins TRBV7-8 to TRBJ2-1; 11 nucleotides align to TRBD2. In germline, CDR1 is SGHVS, CDR2 FQNEAQ. Germline trimming cut 2 bases from V and 3 bases from J; bases unmatched to any gene: 12. This CDR3 is 19 amino acids long. As DNA, the CDR3 is TGTGCCAGCAGCTTAAGACTAGCGGGGTTCACGAAGGACTACAATGAGCAGTTCTTC. It yields the protein CASSLRLAGFTKDYNEQFF.